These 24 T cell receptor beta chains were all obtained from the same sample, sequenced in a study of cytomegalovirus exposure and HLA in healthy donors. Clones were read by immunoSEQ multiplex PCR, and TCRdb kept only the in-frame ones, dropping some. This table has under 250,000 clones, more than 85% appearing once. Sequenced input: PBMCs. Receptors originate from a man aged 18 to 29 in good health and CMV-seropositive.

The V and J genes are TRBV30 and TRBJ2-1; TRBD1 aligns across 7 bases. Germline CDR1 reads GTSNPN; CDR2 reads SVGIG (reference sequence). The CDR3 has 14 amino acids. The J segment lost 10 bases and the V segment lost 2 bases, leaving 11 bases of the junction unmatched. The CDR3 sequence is CAWSPGQHFVEQFF. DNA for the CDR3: TGTGCCTGGAGTCCGGGACAGCATTTTGTGGAGCAGTTCTTC. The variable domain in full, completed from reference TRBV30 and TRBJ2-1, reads SQTIHQWPATLVQPVGSPLSLECTVEGTSNPNLYWYRQAAGRGLQLLFYSVGIGQISSEVPQNLSASRPQDRQFILSSKKLLLSDSGFYLCAWSPGQHFVEQFFGPGTRLTVL.

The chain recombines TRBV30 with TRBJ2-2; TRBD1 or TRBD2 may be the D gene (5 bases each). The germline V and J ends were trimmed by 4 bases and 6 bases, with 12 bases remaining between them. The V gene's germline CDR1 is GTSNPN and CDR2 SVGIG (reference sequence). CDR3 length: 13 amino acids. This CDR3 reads CAWMGPGPGELFF. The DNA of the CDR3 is TGTGCCTGGATGGGACCGGGACCCGGGGAGCTGTTTTTT. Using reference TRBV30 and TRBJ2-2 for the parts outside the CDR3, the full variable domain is SQTIHQWPATLVQPVGSPLSLECTVEGTSNPNLYWYRQAAGRGLQLLFYSVGIGQISSEVPQNLSASRPQDRQFILSSKKLLLSDSGFYLCAWMGPGPGELFFGEGSRLTVL.

CDR3 DNA: TGTGCCAGCAGTGAAAGACCGGCGGGGAGCTCCTACAATGAGCAGTTCTTC. This encodes CASSERPAGSSYNEQFF. The rearrangement links TRBV6-1 to TRBJ2-1; tentative D call: TRBD2 (6 bases). The CDR3 is made up of 17 amino acids. The germline V and J ends were trimmed by 2 bases and 0 bases, with 14 bases remaining between them. CDR1 and CDR2 from the germline V gene are MNHNS and SASEGT.

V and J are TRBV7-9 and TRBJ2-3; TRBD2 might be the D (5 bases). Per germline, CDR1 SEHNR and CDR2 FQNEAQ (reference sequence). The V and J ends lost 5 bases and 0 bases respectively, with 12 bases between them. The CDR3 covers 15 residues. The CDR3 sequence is CASSAARGSTDTQYF. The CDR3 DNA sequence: TGTGCCAGCAGCGCGGCTCGGGGTAGCACAGATACGCAGTATTTT.

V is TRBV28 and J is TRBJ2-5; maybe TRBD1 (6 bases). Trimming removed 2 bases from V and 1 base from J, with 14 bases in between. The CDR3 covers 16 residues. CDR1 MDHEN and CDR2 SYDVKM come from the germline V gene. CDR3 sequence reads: CASSLIQGTVQETQYF. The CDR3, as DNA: TGTGCCAGCAGTTTAATCCAGGGGACGGTCCAAGAGACCCAGTACTTC.

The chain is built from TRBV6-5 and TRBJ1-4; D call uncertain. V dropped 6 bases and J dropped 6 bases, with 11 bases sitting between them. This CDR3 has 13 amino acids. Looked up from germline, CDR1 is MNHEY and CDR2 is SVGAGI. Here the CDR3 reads CASRRPSDEKLFF. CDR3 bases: TGTGCCAGCAGGCGACCCAGCGATGAAAAACTGTTTTTT.

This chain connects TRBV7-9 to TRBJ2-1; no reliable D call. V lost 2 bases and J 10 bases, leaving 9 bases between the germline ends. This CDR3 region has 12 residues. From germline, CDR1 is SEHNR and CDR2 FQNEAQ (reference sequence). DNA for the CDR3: TGTGCCAGCAGCTTAAGGATCGGGGAGCAGTTCTTC. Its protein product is CASSLRIGEQFF.

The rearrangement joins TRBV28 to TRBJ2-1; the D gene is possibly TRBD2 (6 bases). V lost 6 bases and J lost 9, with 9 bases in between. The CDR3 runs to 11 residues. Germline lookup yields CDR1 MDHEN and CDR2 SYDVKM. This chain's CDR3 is CASSPGGEQFF. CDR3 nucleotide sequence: TGTGCCAGCAGCCCCGGGGGTGAGCAGTTCTTC.

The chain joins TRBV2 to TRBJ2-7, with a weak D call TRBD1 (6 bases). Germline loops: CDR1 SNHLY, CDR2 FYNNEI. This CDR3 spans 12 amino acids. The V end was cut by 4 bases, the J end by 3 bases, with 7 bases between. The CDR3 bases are TGTGCCAGCAGTGGACAGGTCTACGAGCAGTACTTC. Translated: CASSGQVYEQYF.

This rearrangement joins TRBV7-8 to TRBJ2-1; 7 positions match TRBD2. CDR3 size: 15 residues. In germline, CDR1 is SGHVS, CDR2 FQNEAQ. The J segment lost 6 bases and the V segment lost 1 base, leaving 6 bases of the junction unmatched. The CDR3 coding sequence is TGTGCCAGCAGCTTAGTCCGGGGGGAGACCAATGAGCAGTTCTTC. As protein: CASSLVRGETNEQFF. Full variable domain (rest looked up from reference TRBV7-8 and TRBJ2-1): GAGVSQSPRYKVAKRGQDVALRCDPISGHVSLFWYQQALGQGPEFLTYFQNEAQLDKSGLPSDRFFAERPEGSVSTLKIQRTQQEDSAVYLCASSLVRGETNEQFFGPGTRLTVL.

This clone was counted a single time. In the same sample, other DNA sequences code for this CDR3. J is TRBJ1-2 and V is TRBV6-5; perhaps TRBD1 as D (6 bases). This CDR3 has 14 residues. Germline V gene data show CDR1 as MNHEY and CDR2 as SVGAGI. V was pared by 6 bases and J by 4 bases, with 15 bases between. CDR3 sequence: CASRPDRSGYGYTF. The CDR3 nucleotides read TGTGCCAGCAGACCCGACAGGAGTGGCTATGGCTACACCTTC.

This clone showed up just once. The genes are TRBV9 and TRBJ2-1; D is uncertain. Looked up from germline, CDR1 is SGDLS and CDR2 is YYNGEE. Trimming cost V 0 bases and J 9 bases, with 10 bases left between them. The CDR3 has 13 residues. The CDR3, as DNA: TGTGCCAGCAGCGTAGACGGATTCACTGAGCAGTTCTTC. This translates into CASSVDGFTEQFF.

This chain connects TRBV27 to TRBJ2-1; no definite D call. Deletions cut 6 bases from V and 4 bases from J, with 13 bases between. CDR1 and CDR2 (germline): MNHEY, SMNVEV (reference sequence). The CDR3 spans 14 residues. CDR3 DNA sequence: TGTGCCAGCAGCTATAACGGGCCTTACAATGAGCAGTTCTTC. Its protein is CASSYNGPYNEQFF.

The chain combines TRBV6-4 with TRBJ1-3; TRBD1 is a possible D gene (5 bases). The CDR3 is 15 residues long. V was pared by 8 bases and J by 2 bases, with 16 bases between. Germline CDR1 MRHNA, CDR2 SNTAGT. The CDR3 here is CASSKMIGAGNTIYF. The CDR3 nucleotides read TGTGCCAGCTCAAAGATGATAGGGGCTGGAAACACCATATATTTT.

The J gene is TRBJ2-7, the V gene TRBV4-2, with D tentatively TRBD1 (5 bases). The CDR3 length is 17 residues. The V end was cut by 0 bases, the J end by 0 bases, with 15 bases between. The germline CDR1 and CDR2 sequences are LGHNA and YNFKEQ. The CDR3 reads CASSQDMRGHHSYEQYF. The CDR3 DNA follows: TGTGCCAGCAGCCAAGATATGAGAGGACACCACTCCTACGAGCAGTACTTC.

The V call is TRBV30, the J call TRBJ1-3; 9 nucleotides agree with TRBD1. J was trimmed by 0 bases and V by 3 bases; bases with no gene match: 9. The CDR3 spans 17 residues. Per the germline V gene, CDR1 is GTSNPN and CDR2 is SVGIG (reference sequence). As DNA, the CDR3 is TGTGCCTGGAGAGGTCGGACAGGGGCTGCCTCTGGAAACACCATATATTTT. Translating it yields CAWRGRTGAASGNTIYF.

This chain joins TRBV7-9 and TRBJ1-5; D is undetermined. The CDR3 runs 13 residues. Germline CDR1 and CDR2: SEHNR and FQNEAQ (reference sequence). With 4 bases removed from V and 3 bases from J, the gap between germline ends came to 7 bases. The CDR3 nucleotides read TGTGCCAGCAGCTCGATGAACAATCAGCCCCAGCATTTT. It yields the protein CASSSMNNQPQHF.

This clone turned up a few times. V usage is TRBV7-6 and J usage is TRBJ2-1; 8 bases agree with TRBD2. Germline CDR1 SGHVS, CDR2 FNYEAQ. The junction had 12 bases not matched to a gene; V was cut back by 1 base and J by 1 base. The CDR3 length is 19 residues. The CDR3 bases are TGTGCCAGCAGCTTAGTTACTAGCGGTAGTAGTCGTTCCTACAATGAGCAGTTCTTC. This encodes CASSLVTSGSSRSYNEQFF. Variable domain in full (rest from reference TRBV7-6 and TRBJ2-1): GAGVSQSPRYKVTKRGQDVALRCDPISGHVSLYWYRQALGQGPEFLTYFNYEAQQDKSGLPNDRFSAERPEGSISTLTIQRTEQRDSAMYRCASSLVTSGSSRSYNEQFFGPGTRLTVL.

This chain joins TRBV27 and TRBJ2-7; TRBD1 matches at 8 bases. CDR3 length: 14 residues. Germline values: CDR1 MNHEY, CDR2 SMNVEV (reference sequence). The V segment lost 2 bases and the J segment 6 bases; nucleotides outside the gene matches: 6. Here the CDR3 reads CASSLRRDRLEQYF. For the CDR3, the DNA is TGTGCCAGCAGTTTACGAAGGGACAGGCTCGAGCAGTACTTC.

The DNA for the CDR3 is TGTGCCAGCAGTGAGGGGCTGTCGTTCGGCACGCAGTATTTT. Protein sequence: CASSEGLSFGTQYF. The chain links TRBV6-1 to TRBJ2-3, with a tentative D call TRBD1 (5 bases). V was clipped by 3 bases and J by 9 bases, with 16 bases between them. In germline, CDR1 is MNHNS, CDR2 SASEGT. The CDR3 runs 14 residues.

The CDR3 here is CASRPTGGPLNYGYTF. CDR3 coding DNA: TGTGCCAGCAGACCTACAGGGGGCCCCCTTAACTATGGCTACACCTTC. This sequence joins TRBV28 and TRBJ1-2, with 9 bases matching TRBD1. Germline lookup yields CDR1 MDHEN and CDR2 SYDVKM. The CDR3 runs to 16 residues. V was pared by 6 bases and J by 1 base, with 9 bases of the junction left unmatched.

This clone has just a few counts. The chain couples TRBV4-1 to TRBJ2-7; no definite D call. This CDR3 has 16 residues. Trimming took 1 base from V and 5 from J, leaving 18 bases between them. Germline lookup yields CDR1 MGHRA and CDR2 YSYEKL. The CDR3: CASSQGPLSVFHEQYF. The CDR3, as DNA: TGCGCCAGCAGCCAAGGCCCACTGAGCGTCTTCCACGAGCAGTACTTC.

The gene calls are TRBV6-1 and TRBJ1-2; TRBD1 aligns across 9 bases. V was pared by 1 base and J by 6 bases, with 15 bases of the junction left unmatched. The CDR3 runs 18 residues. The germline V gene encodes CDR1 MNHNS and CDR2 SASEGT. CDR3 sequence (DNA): TGTGCCAGCAGTGAAGGGGGGACAGGGTTTTATCTTCGGAATGGCTACACCTTC. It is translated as CASSEGGTGFYLRNGYTF.

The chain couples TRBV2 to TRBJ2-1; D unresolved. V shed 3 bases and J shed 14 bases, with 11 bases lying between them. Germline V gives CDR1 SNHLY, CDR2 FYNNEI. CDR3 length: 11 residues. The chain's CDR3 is CASSDYGVKFF. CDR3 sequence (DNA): TGTGCCAGCAGTGACTACGGCGTTAAGTTCTTC.